This T cell receptor (beta chain) was documented in a study of blood T cell repertoires in COVID-19. As for the study in general: The study drew acute and convalescent COVID-19 samples from the United States, Italy and Spain.

The length of the CDR3 is 14 residues. The germline V and J ends were trimmed by 0 bases and 7 bases, with 11 bases remaining between them. Germline CDR1 and CDR2: SGHNT and YENEEA. Per the original data handling: Cell counts per sample came from amplifying reference gene primers. Assay used: immunoSEQ multiplex PCR; TCRdb lists only in-frame clones, some missing. The DNA gave D and trimming, while V, J and clone size come from that table. The sample shows approximately 220,000 clones, around 91% of them seen only once. The origin of this receptor is a man under 40 who had been exposed to COVID-19. The V and J genes are TRBV11-3 and TRBJ2-3; maybe TRBD2 (6 bases). The material sequenced was PBMCs or T cells enriched from blood (not recorded which). Here the CDR3 DNA reads TGTGCCAGCAGCTTAGACCCCGGGGGATATACGCAGTATTTT. Residues: CASSLDPGGYTQYF.